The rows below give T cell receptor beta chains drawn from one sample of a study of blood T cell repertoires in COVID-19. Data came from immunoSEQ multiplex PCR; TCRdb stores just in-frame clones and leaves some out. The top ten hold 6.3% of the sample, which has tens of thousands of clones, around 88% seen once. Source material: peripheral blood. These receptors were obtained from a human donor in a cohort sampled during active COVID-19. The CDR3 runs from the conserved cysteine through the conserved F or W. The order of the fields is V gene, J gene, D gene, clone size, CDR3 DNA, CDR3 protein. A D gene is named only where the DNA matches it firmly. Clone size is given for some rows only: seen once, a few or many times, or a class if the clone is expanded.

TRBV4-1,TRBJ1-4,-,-,TGCGCCAGCAGCCAAATATTAGGGGCGGTGAATGAAAAACTGTTTTTT,CASSQILGAVNEKLFF
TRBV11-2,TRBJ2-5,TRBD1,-,TGTGCCAGCAGCTACGGACAGGGGGCGCGAGAGACCCAGTACTTC,CASSYGQGARETQYF
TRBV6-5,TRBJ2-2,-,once,TGTGCCAGCAGGACACCACTCTCCGGGGAGCTGTTTTTT,CASRTPLSGELFF
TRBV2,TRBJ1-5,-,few,TGTGCCAGCAGTCTTGATCAGCCCCAGCATTTT,CASSLDQPQHF
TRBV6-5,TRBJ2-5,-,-,TGTGCCAGCAGTTTCAACGGACAGCAAGAGACCCAGTACTTC,CASSFNGQQETQYF
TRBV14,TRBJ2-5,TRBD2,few,TGTGCCAGCAGCCCACTAGCGGGAGGGCCGAAGACCCAGTACTTC,CASSPLAGGPKTQYF
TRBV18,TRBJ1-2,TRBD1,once,TGTGCCAGCTCACCCATCGGACAGGGTAAACGGGGTGGCTACACCTTC,CASSPIGQGKRGGYTF
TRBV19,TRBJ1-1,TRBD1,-,TGTGCCAGTAGATCGGGACAGGGGGACACTGAAGCTTTCTTT,CASRSGQGDTEAFF
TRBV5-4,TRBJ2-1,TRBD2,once,TGTGCCAGCAGCTTGGCCGAGCGGGACTCCTACAATGAGCAGTTCTTC,CASSLAERDSYNEQFF
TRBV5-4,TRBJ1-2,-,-,TGTGCCAGCAGCTTGGGGGGCGGCTATGGCTACACCTTC,CASSLGGGYGYTF
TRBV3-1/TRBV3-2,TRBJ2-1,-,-,TGTGCCAGCAGCCTCCGGGCCTACAATGAGCAGTTCTTC,CASSLRAYNEQFF
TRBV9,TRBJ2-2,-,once,TGTGCCAGCAGCGTAGGGATCTTGGGGGGCGGGGAGCTGTTTTTT,CASSVGILGGGELFF
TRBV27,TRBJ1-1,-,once,TGTGCCAGCAGTTTGATGGGGGGAAGAACTGAAGCTTTCTTT,CASSLMGGRTEAFF
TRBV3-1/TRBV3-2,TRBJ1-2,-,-,TGTGCCAGCAGCCAAGAAACAAGGGGATGGTATGGCTACACCTTC,CASSQETRGWYGYTF
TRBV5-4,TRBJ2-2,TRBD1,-,TGTGCCAGCAGTTACGGCCTTGGACAGGGAACCGGGGAGCTGTTTTTT,CASSYGLGQGTGELFF
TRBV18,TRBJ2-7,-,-,TGTGCCAGCTCACCGTTCACGGGACAAATCTCCTACGAGCAGTACTTC,CASSPFTGQISYEQYF
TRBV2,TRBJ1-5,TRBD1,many,TGTGCCAGCAGCGCCGCGACAGGGGAAGGCGAGCCCCAGCATTTT,CASSAATGEGEPQHF
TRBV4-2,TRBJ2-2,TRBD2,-,TGTGCCAGCAGCCGAGGACCCCAGACTAGCGGGACGAACACCGGGGAGCTGTTTTTT,CASSRGPQTSGTNTGELFF
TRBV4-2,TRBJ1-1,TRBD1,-,TGTGCCAGCAGCCAAGATCCAGGGGGCATTTACACAGACACTGAAGCTTTCTTT,CASSQDPGGIYTDTEAFF
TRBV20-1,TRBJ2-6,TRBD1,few,TGCAGTGCTAGTGGGGCCGCGGGACAGGGGGCGACTGGGGCCAACGTCCTGACTTTC,CSASGAAGQGATGANVLTF
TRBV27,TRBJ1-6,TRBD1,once,TGTGCCAGCAGTTTGGGACAGACTAATTCACCCCTCCACTTT,CASSLGQTNSPLHF
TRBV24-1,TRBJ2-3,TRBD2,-,TGTGCCACCAGTGACCCCCGAGCGGGGGGTAGAGATACGCAGTATTTT,CATSDPRAGGRDTQYF